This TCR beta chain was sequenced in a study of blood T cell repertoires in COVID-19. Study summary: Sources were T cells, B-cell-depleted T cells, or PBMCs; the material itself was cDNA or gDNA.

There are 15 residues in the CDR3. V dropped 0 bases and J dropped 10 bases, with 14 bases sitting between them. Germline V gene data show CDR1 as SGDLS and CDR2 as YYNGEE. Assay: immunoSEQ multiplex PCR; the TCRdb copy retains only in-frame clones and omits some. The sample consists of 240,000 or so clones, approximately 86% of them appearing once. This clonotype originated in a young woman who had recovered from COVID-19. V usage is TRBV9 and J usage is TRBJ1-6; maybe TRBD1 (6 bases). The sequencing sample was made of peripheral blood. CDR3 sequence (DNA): TGTGCCAGCAGCGTAGGTCCAGGGGAGGGATCACCCCTCCACTTT. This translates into CASSVGPGEGSPLHF.